The 17 T cell receptor beta chains listed next were all sequenced from one sample in a study of PD-1 blockade in classical Hodgkin lymphoma (dated by TCRdb to between 2020 and 2021). Library method: the immunoSEQ multiplex PCR assay. TCRdb took over this immuneACCESS table, retaining in-frame rearrangements with V and J assigned. Such tables are incomplete; in checked studies, under half of the missing clones stem from an unresolved V gene, and the remainder is unexplained. The sample data list fewer than 75,000 clones, and approximately 90% of these were observed just once. Around 5% of the sample is held by the ten biggest clonotypes. This specimen's time point label, interpreted: cycle 2 day 1 (C2D1) of nivolumab. Relapse after autologous stem cell transplantation had occurred in all trial patients, and cohorts A, B and C were distinguished by prior brentuximab vedotin exposure. Sequencing used peripheral blood mononuclear cells (PBMCs), obtained before the second cycle of nivolumab. Receptor source: a human donor with classical Hodgkin lymphoma.

This chain uses TRBV5-1 with TRBJ1-3; 9 positions agree with TRBD1. V shed 3 bases, J shed 4 bases, and the junction held 8 bases outside the gene matches. The CDR3 is 16 residues long. From germline, CDR1 is SGHRS and CDR2 YFSETQ. CDR3 sequence reads: CASSSGGQGSGNTIYF. CDR3 DNA: TGCGCCAGCAGCTCCGGTGGACAGGGGTCGGGAAACACCATATATTTT.

The chain combines TRBV5-1 with TRBJ2-5; TRBD1 aligns across 7 bases. The germline CDR1 and CDR2 sequences are SGHRS and YFSETQ. Germline trimming cut 4 bases from V and 0 bases from J; bases unmatched to any gene: 9. The CDR3 extends over 16 amino acids. CDR3 bases: TGCGCCAGCAGCCGGACGGGACAGACCTACCAAGAGACCCAGTACTTC. Translating it yields CASSRTGQTYQETQYF.

The chain joins TRBV10-3 to TRBJ1-6, with TRBD1 as a possible D gene (5 bases). V was shortened by 8 bases and J by 8 bases, with 13 bases between the two germline ends. In germline, CDR1 is ENHRY, CDR2 SYGVKD. This CDR3 contains 13 residues. CDR3 in DNA: TGTGCCATCGGTGCAGGGTTAGATTCACCCCTCCACTTT. This encodes CAIGAGLDSPLHF.

This chain links TRBV6-5 with TRBJ1-2; D ambiguous. V gave up 4 bases and J gave up 0 bases, with 15 bases separating them. The CDR3 is 16 residues long. Per the germline V gene, CDR1 is MNHEY and CDR2 is SVGAGI. As DNA, the CDR3 is TGTGCCAGCAGTTCTCCTGGACGGGGAGCTAACTATGGCTACACCTTC. The encoded protein is CASSSPGRGANYGYTF.

This chain connects TRBV9 to TRBJ1-1, with a tentative D call TRBD1 (6 bases). The germline V and J ends were trimmed by 0 bases and 0 bases, with 18 bases remaining between them. The CDR3 has 18 amino acids. Germline V gene lookup returns CDR1 SGDLS and CDR2 YYNGEE. The CDR3 here is CASSVEAGAGLMNTEAFF. The CDR3 DNA is TGTGCCAGCAGCGTAGAAGCAGGGGCAGGCTTAATGAACACTGAAGCTTTCTTT.

This chain uses TRBV7-9 with TRBJ2-1; 9 nucleotides match TRBD2. J lost 2 bases, V lost 4 bases, and 6 bases had no gene match. The CDR3 sequence is 16 residues long. CDR1 SEHNR and CDR2 FQNEAQ come from the germline V gene (reference sequence). Here the CDR3 reads CASSSIAGVTYNEQFF. CDR3 nucleotides: TGTGCCAGCAGCTCAATAGCGGGGGTCACCTACAATGAGCAGTTCTTC.

The chain is built from TRBV7-9 and TRBJ1-2; the match to TRBD1 covers 9 bases. Germline trimming cut 1 base from V and 7 bases from J; bases unmatched to any gene: 4. Germline assignment: CDR1 SEHNR and CDR2 FQNEAQ (reference sequence). The CDR3 is 14 amino acids. The CDR3 region is CASSLVQGAGGYTF. The CDR3 DNA is TGTGCCAGCAGCTTAGTACAGGGGGCTGGTGGCTACACCTTC. Supplemented by reference TRBV7-9 and TRBJ1-2, the full variable domain reads DTGVSQNPRHKITKRGQNVTFRCDPISEHNRLYWYRQTLGQGPEFLTYFQNEAQLEKSRLLSDRFSAERPKGSFSTLEIQRTEQGDSAMYLCASSLVQGAGGYTFGSGTRLTVV.

The chain links TRBV28 to TRBJ1-5, with D possibly matching TRBD1 (5 bases). This CDR3 comprises 16 residues. V was cut by 4 bases and J by 0 bases, with 13 bases left in between. CDR1 MDHEN and CDR2 SYDVKM come from the germline V gene. The CDR3 spells CASSSAQGVSNQPQHF. DNA for the CDR3: TGTGCCAGCAGTTCAGCTCAGGGAGTTAGCAATCAGCCCCAGCATTTT.

The rearrangement links TRBV5-1 to TRBJ1-1; D may be TRBD1 (5 bases). The germline V gene has CDR1 SGHRS and CDR2 YFSETQ. Trimming took off 3 bases at V and 4 bases at J, with 19 bases between the two ends. The CDR3 sequence is 16 residues long. The DNA of the CDR3 is TGCGCCAGCAGCTCAGATCGCGGGGCAGGTAGCACTGAAGCTTTCTTT. Protein sequence: CASSSDRGAGSTEAFF.

This rearrangement joins TRBV5-1 to TRBJ1-3; no definite D call. CDR3 length: 13 residues. Germline CDR1 is SGHRS and CDR2 is YFSETQ. Between the trimmed V and J ends, which lost 6 bases and 4 bases, there was a span of 11 bases. The CDR3 coding sequence is TGCGCCAGCACTGTGGGCGTGGGAAACACCATATATTTT. It translates to CASTVGVGNTIYF.

The chain links TRBV7-9 to TRBJ2-7, with D uncertain. The germline gives CDR1 SEHNR, CDR2 FQNEAQ (reference sequence). The CDR3 consists of 13 residues. V lost 5 bases, J lost 3 bases, and 11 bases lay in between. The CDR3 DNA follows: TGTGCCAGCAGCCGTGCCCCCCTCTACGAGCAGTACTTC. Residues: CASSRAPLYEQYF. The variable domain in full, with the rest retrieved from reference TRBV7-9 and TRBJ2-7, is DTGVSQNPRHKITKRGQNVTFRCDPISEHNRLYWYRQTLGQGPEFLTYFQNEAQLEKSRLLSDRFSAERPKGSFSTLEIQRTEQGDSAMYLCASSRAPLYEQYFGPGTRLTVT.

This clone was recorded a few times. This chain links TRBV7-9 with TRBJ1-1, with a possible D match to TRBD1 (5 bases). Germline V gene lookup returns CDR1 SEHNR and CDR2 FQNEAQ (reference sequence). CDR3 size: 16 residues. V lost 4 bases and J 5 bases, leaving 20 bases between the germline ends. The CDR3 nucleotides are TGTGCCAGCAGCTCTGCCGTGTTAGGGGCAGTTACTGAAGCTTTCTTT. This gives the protein CASSSAVLGAVTEAFF.

In nucleotides, the CDR3 is TGCGCCAGCAGCTTGGGAGGAGACCAAGAGACCCAGTACTTC. Protein: CASSLGGDQETQYF. This chain uses TRBV5-1 with TRBJ2-5, with unresolved D. V lost 0 bases and J 0 bases, leaving 6 bases between the germline ends. The germline CDR1 and CDR2 sequences are SGHRS and YFSETQ. This CDR3 has 14 residues.

The rearrangement uses TRBV5-1 and TRBJ2-3, with TRBD2 matching over 7 bases. The CDR3 consists of 13 residues. V lost 1 base to trimming and J lost 8 bases; unmatched junction nucleotides: 4. The V gene's germline CDR1 is SGHRS and CDR2 YFSETQ. CDR3: CASSLTGEGTQYF. The CDR3 nucleotides read TGCGCCAGCAGCTTGACCGGGGAGGGTACGCAGTATTTT.

The chain employs TRBV6-5 and TRBJ2-7; D might be TRBD1 or TRBD2, each matching 5 bases. Germline V gene data show CDR1 as MNHEY and CDR2 as SVGAGI. Deletions cut 6 bases from V and 2 bases from J, with 11 bases between. The CDR3 is 13 amino acids. CDR3 protein: CASRRDLTYEQYF. CDR3 in DNA: TGTGCCAGCAGACGGGACCTTACCTACGAGCAGTACTTC.

This clone was counted between two and nine times. The V gene is TRBV6-5, the J gene TRBJ1-6; D is unresolved. Germline values: CDR1 MNHEY, CDR2 SVGAGI. The CDR3 runs to 14 residues. The V and J ends lost 2 bases and 7 bases respectively, with 9 bases between them. This CDR3 is CASSYGPANSPLHF. The DNA of the CDR3 is TGTGCCAGCAGTTACGGGCCGGCCAATTCACCCCTCCACTTT.

The V and J genes are TRBV5-6 and TRBJ2-5, with D tentatively TRBD1 (6 bases). The DNA end lines up better with TRBJ2-7; the J call may be wrong. Looked up from germline, CDR1 is SGHDT and CDR2 is YYEEEE. The CDR3 sequence is 15 residues long. The CDR3: CASNSQGSGAYEQYF. CDR3 in DNA: TGTGCCAGCAACTCCCAGGGGAGCGGCGCCTACGAGCAGTACTTC.